This T cell receptor beta chain was documented in a study of cytomegalovirus exposure and HLA in healthy donors (dated by TCRdb to about 2017). Broadly, across the study: An earlier analysis of more than 550 of the donors reported approximately 300 Gb of sequence data and 117 million unique TCR beta sequences obtained from some 170 million T cells. Around 300 gigabases of sequencing data and roughly 90 million unique TCR sequences were included in an early release covering 500 to 750 HLA-typed donors. Of the roughly 400 genotyped donors, approximately 80% fell in the genetic ancestry cluster associated with self-reported Caucasian donors. The study aimed to test whether cataloging public T cell receptors could reveal signatures of past pathogen exposure. The study used immunosequencing to profile the T cell repertoires of hundreds of subjects and linked those repertoires to cytomegalovirus serostatus. A separate validation cohort of approximately 130 different subjects was used in addition to the 666-subject first cohort. To predict cytomegalovirus infection status, the study brought together high-throughput TCR immunosequencing, statistical association of individual TCRs with disease status, and machine learning. A later analysis re-analyzed previously published TCR beta repertoires from about 730 donors and added high-resolution HLA genotyping to study TCR occurrence patterns. In the later analysis, no new phenotypic data were used to find candidate immune exposures; instead, reliance was placed on TCR beta sequences and their occurrence across donors. In an earlier analysis of 500 to 650 of the donors, high-throughput TCR beta sequencing was used to judge whether each TCR beta V gene segment behaved as functional or pseudogenic. Donor age, sex, ethnicity and CMV serostatus were compiled together with the repertoire data. A later genetic analysis used genome-wide SNP genotypes for about 65% of the roughly 700 donors, treating that subset as a discovery cohort. Every discovery cohort repertoire had been produced on one sequencing platform. HLA typing included class I and class II loci at four-digit resolution. The number of donors typed differed by locus, with roughly 620-630 for A, B, C, DRB1 and DQB1, roughly 550 for DQA1, 600 to 610 for DPA1, and around 460 for DPB1. Roughly five DR-DQ haplotypes were treated as single units for association and clustering because of strong linkage in the cohort. Among some 410 genotyped donors of the cohort, an average of about 240,000 unique TCR beta nucleotide sequences was sequenced per donor, of which 15% to 20% were non-productive.

Libraries were built with the immunoSEQ multiplex PCR assay. A mixture of 60 forward primers for TCR Vbeta segments and 13 reverse primers for TCR Jbeta segments was used in the multiplex PCR. The CDR3 region of rearranged TCR beta genes was amplified from genomic DNA with a multiplex PCR assay. On the Illumina HiSeq System, the amplified TCR beta libraries were sequenced as 87-base-pair reads. Per the source publication's procedure: Across the 600 to 700 repertoires, a later analysis counted some 80 million unique TCR beta chains, some 11 million of which were shared by at least two donors. Raw reads were error-corrected and collapsed into unique sequences with a nearest-neighbor algorithm that merged closely related sequences to remove PCR and sequencing errors. Alignment of CDR3 sequences to IMGT reference sequences was used to assign V, D and J gene segments. For a sequence to be retained, a match of at least six nucleotides was required to both a V gene segment and a J gene segment. A rearrangement counted as productive if the CDR3 had no stop codons and remained in frame with V and J, and every other rearrangement counted as non-productive. CDR3 was defined by IMGT convention, running from the second conserved V-encoded cysteine to the conserved J-encoded phenylalanine. The earlier analysis of 587 of the donors excluded any sequence lacking an unambiguous match to a single V gene segment. In an earlier analysis of approximately 610 of the donors, V segments were called functional above 56.7% productive rearrangements and were called segregating when the between-donor standard deviation exceeded 5%. A statistical classification framework was built for diagnosing cytomegalovirus status from the catalog of TCR beta chain sequences. In a later analysis, V and J genes were assigned by comparing TCR nucleotide sequences against IMGT/GENE-DB human TR gene sequences. Using the TCRdist pipeline, a later analysis assigned CDR3 sequences along with most-parsimonious VDJ recombination scenarios. In a later analysis, every TCR beta chain was defined by the combination of its CDR3 amino acid sequence and its V-gene family, and reads without a unique V-gene family were dropped. As a way to deal with suspected cross-contamination and a sequencing artifact, a later analysis dropped 500 to 700 nucleotide sequences that were highly shared and had low generation probability. In a later analysis, a clonal expansion index was calculated for each public chain from normalized within-repertoire ranks of inferred template counts. A later analysis computed generation probabilities with a VDJ recombination model fitted to out-of-frame rearrangements, and checked the results against IGoR. In a later analysis, hypergeometric tests were used to score TCR-TCR, TCR-HLA and TCR-CMV co-occurrence, with a repertoire-size bias correction applied to TCR pairs. False discovery rates were estimated in a later analysis by permuting HLA or CMV assignments 20 times. In a later analysis, co-occurring TCRs were grouped with DBSCAN, and TCRdist sequence similarity was added when clustering was performed within HLA-allele-positive subsets. Repertoires with fewer than 30,000 or more than 120,000 public chains were left out of co-occurrence clustering, as were five repertoires with anomalous nucleotide sharing. Here the immuneACCESS table is served through TCRdb, limited to in-frame sequences with V and J called. Missing clones are a known gap in these copies; in checked studies unresolved V genes cover under half, and the rest lacks a known reason. The V and J calls and clone size were taken over from that table, and D and trimming were inferred from the DNA. This sample is represented by roughly 140,000 clones; 82% of them were singletons. The biggest ten clones account for around 6.6% of the sample.

Results and caveats for the whole study, not just this receptor: The authors suggested that the approach could potentially be generalized to other disease states and immunological phenotypes. When HLA alleles, especially DR and DQ, strongly co-occurred, attributing TCR associations to individual alleles was difficult. Correlated functional status among segregating V segments might reflect linkage disequilibrium, but an unknown experimental factor could not be ruled out. Specific HLA alleles were associated with 18,000 or so TCR beta sequences at a false discovery rate of 0.05 in a later analysis. The classifier was reported to diagnose cytomegalovirus status with high specificity and sensitivity in both the original and validation cohorts. Only TCR beta chains were sequenced in this cohort, and the absence of alpha or paired-chain data limited detectable features. Because the 87-base-pair reads could not distinguish some IMGT-functional V segments, including TRBV6-2 and TRBV6-3, those segments were excluded. An association between a missense DCLRE1C variant and V-gene and J-gene trimming of TCR beta chains was found in a later genetic analysis and replicated in an independent cohort. A further reported finding was that TCR beta sequences accurately predicted the HLA-A and HLA-B alleles for most subjects in the first cohort. The study gave a list of more than 150 TCR beta chains associated with cytomegalovirus. A later analysis found that TCR association rates varied across HLA loci, with DRB1 alleles showing the most associated TCRs and HLA-C alleles the fewest. In vitro tests confirmed that three of the cytomegalovirus-associated TCR beta chains recognize cytomegalovirus antigens. While some public TCRs were present in many individuals, most TCR sequences turned up only very rarely across donors. A later analysis found that most CMV-associated TCR beta chains appeared HLA-restricted, with HLA associations seemingly driven largely by CMV exposure. A later analysis reported that several top co-occurrence clusters appeared linked to parvovirus B19, influenza, CMV and Epstein-Barr virus. Because counts were too low, approximately 15 rarely observed V segments, including chromosome 9 orphons, were excluded from the earlier analysis of several hundred of the donors. The presence/absence analyses assumed that sequencing depth was roughly uniform across donors, and that assumption may not be true. Because some donors lacked HLA typing at each locus, the association tests relied only on the typed subset. The only immune exposure information available for the cohort was CMV serostatus. In a later analysis, HLA-associated TCR beta chains were found to be more clonally expanded and to have lower generation probabilities than equally common non-associated chains. A cluster of highly shared sequence variants was judged likely to represent a technical artifact of the sequencing pipeline. According to a later genetic analysis, donors in an Asian-associated ancestry cluster had fewer N-insertions in productive TCRs than the approximately 700-donor mean. In an earlier analysis of 450 to 750 of the donors, most TCR beta V segments appeared in productive rearrangements about 87% or about 30% of the time, broadly matching IMGT annotations.

The cohort comprised 710 or so healthy bone marrow donors. At the time of sampling, every cohort member was nominally healthy, though immune exposures that went unrecorded were likely present. The donor tested CMV seropositive and was one of the 289 seropositive cohort members. Every donor gave a peripheral blood sample, and the peripheral blood mononuclear cells from that sample were used for TCR beta sequencing. The Qiagen DNeasy Blood Extraction Kit was used to extract genomic DNA from the blood cell samples. About this clone itself: The target of this receptor is not known. It has no much larger one-base neighbor in the sample; base qualities were not kept.

The germline V gene encodes CDR1 KGHSH and CDR2 LQKENI. Measured from the cysteine to the phenylalanine, the CDR3 is 14 residues long. CDR3 DNA only is kept here, 42 bases in frame from base 1. Germline trimming amounts to 4 bases on V and 5 bases on J, with 4 as the count of junction bases outside the gene matches. The sequenced sample was PBMCs. The chain is assembled from TRBV18 and TRBJ1-1; TRBD1 lines up with 10 middle nucleotides. The TCR originated in a woman in her forties or fifties in good health and CMV-seropositive. DNA sequence: TGTGCCAGCTCACTCGACAGGGGGCGTACTGAAGCTTTCTTT. Its protein is CASSLDRGRTEAFF. Outside the CDR3, residues come from the reference TRBV18 and TRBJ1-1 proteins, so the full variable domain is: NAGVMQNPRHLVRRRGQEARLRCSPMKGHSHVYWYRQLPEEGLKFMVYLQKENIIDESGMPKERFSAEFPKEGPSILRIQQVVRGDSAAYFCASSLDRGRTEAFFGQGTRLTVV.